This paragraph covers one TCR beta chain sequence. This clonotype was counted between two and nine times. The antigen it recognizes is unknown. Base qualities are not provided; no much larger clone lies one nucleotide away. This sample is part of a study of T-cell memory formation after mild COVID-19 (dated by TCRdb to about 2021). Background for the entire study: TCR sequence clusters from the two donors were found to be largely donor specific. In two donors, T-cell clones that expanded and contracted after mild COVID-19 were followed by sequencing TCRalpha and TCRbeta repertoires longitudinally. Two young, previously healthy adult volunteers made up the cohort, one male and one female.

Ficoll-Paque density gradient centrifugation was used to isolate PBMCs. V and J are truncated by 1 base and 8 bases respectively, leaving an intervening sequence of 14 bases. The CDR3 holds 14 amino acids from the cysteine to the phenylalanine. Only the CDR3 DNA is retained, 42 bases long and in frame from the first base. Sequences SGHTA (CDR1) and FQGNSA (CDR2) are obtained from the germline V gene. General conclusions and limits of the study: Some responding clones were detected in pre-infection memory, which suggested that pre-existing cross-reactive memory T cells had joined the SARS-CoV-2 response. Contracting CD4+ clones were located mainly in the CM and EM memory subsets, whereas CD8+ clones were found to be enriched in EMRA. The study included only a couple of mild cases, and larger cohorts that include severe cases with pre-infection samples were judged to be necessary. SARS-CoV-2 specificity was not confirmed for the second-wave clones peaking on day 37. Clones that contracted from day 15 to 85 showed balanced CD4/CD8 phenotypes, whereas a second wave of clones that expanded from day 15 to 37 leaned towards CD4+.

TCRdb lists the instrument as Illumina NovaSeq 6000. cDNA libraries for TCRalpha and TCRbeta were prepared by 5'RACE using constant-segment primers, with sample barcodes and unique molecular identifiers added. Trizol reagent was used to extract RNA from every sample. Libraries were amplified in two PCR steps, with a second sample barcode and Illumina TruSeq adapters added in the second step. The libraries were sequenced on an Illumina NovaSeq using 2 x 150 bp paired-end reads. Concerning the study's data processing: Demultiplexing of reads and collapsing into UMI-guided consensus sequences were performed with migec v1.2.7. Using mixcr v2.1.11, the UMI consensuses were aligned to TRA and TRB V and J templates and assembled into clonotypes. A clonotype was counted as expanded or contracted only if both edgeR and NoisET called the change significant, with noise models trained on biological replicates. For edgeR calls, the cutoffs were a false discovery rate-adjusted p below 0.01 and a log2 fold-change threshold of 1. As an exploratory analysis of dynamics, PCA with hierarchical clustering was applied to max-normalized trajectories of the 1000 most abundant clonotypes. The CD4 or CD8 phenotype of responding clones was assigned using the separately sequenced CD4+ and CD8+ repertoires. TCRdb cleaned the public reads at Q25 with fastp, built clones with MiXCR and kept in-frame beta chains. All rows with the same CDR3 protein become a single entry with the most common DNA and genes. TCRdb's processing, not the study's, gives the V and J calls here. This sample lists fewer than 300,000 distinct CDR3 sequences; 16% were detected once. Clones ranked in the top ten supply around 23% of the sample.

The chain is made from TRBV7-2 and TRBJ1-2, with a tentative D gene TRBD1 over 5 matching bases. Sequenced: PBMCs or a T cell subset sorted from them (not recorded which). This receptor was obtained from a young man who had mild COVID-19 (a few samples of this study predate the infection). The sample titles of this study are shuffled in the database, so cell type and time point are left out; the donor was told from shared clones. The DNA sequence is TGTGCCAGCAGCTTAGATCGCCAGGGTAACGGCTACACCTTC. Translated, this is CASSLDRQGNGYTF.